This passage covers 20 T cell receptor beta chains from one sample sequenced in a study of cytomegalovirus exposure and HLA in healthy donors. With 60 Vbeta and 13 Jbeta primers, the PCR was carried out. Data came from immunoSEQ multiplex PCR; TCRdb stores just in-frame clones and leaves some out. The sample lists 100,000 to 150,000 clones, about two thirds occurring once. The sequencing input was PBMCs. All receptors derive from a woman in her forties in good health and CMV-seropositive.

V is TRBV29-1 and J is TRBJ1-2, with 9 bases matching TRBD1. The CDR3 sequence is 12 residues long. Germline CDR1 is SQVTM and CDR2 is ANQGSEA. J gave up 7 bases and V 5 bases, and 5 bases lay outside the gene matches. The CDR3 DNA sequence: TGCAGCGTTCCCGGGACAGGGATTGGCTACACCTTC. Protein: CSVPGTGIGYTF. Full variable domain (outside the CDR3, taken from reference TRBV29-1 and TRBJ1-2): SAVISQKPSRDICQRGTSLTIQCQVDSQVTMMFWYRQQPGQSLTLIATANQGSEATYESGFVIDKFPISRPNLTFSTLTVSNMSPEDSSIYLCSVPGTGIGYTFGSGTRLTVV.

The table lists this clone with a count of one. The V gene is TRBV14, the J gene TRBJ2-7, with TRBD1 identical over 7 bases. CDR3 size: 14 residues. V lost 4 bases and J lost 5; bases outside the gene matches: 8. CDR1 is SGHDN and CDR2 is FVKESK in the germline V gene. The CDR3 DNA follows: TGTGCCAGCAGCCTGACAGGGTGGGTAAACGAGCAGTACTTC. Encoded protein: CASSLTGWVNEQYF.

This clone came up a few times. The chain employs TRBV29-1 and TRBJ2-3; 7 nucleotides agree with TRBD1. The ends lost 2 bases at V and 2 bases at J; junction bases unmatched: 7. Germline V gene lookup returns CDR1 SQVTM and CDR2 ANQGSEA. The CDR3 has 15 residues. This CDR3 is CSVEPTGVPTDTQYF. CDR3 DNA sequence: TGCAGCGTTGAACCTACAGGGGTGCCCACAGATACGCAGTATTTT.

The chain employs TRBV19 and TRBJ2-7; no clear D gene. The germline V gene has CDR1 LNHDA and CDR2 SQIVND (reference sequence). Trimming stripped 4 bases from V and 0 bases from J, with 7 bases between. The CDR3 loop spans 13 amino acids. The CDR3: CASSNTVSYEQYF. Written as DNA, the CDR3 is TGTGCCAGTAGTAACACAGTCTCCTACGAGCAGTACTTC. Full variable domain (outside the CDR3, taken from reference TRBV19 and TRBJ2-7): DGGITQSPKYLFRKEGQNVTLSCEQNLNHDAMYWYRQDPGQGLRLIYYSQIVNDFQKGDIAEGYSVSREKKESFPLTVTSAQKNPTAFYLCASSNTVSYEQYFGPGTRLTVT.

This clone was observed once. The V gene is TRBV6-6, the J gene TRBJ1-1, with TRBD1 identical over 8 bases. From germline, CDR1 is MNHNY and CDR2 SVGAGI (reference sequence). CDR3 length: 15 residues. V lost 5 bases, J lost 4 bases, and 9 bases stayed unmatched. This CDR3 reads CASSDRDRRITEAFF. Here the CDR3 DNA reads TGTGCCAGCAGTGACCGGGACAGGAGGATCACTGAAGCTTTCTTT.

The gene calls are TRBV30 and TRBJ2-1, with 7 bases that match TRBD2. J was trimmed by 3 bases and V by 0 bases; bases with no gene match: 8. This CDR3 comprises 16 residues. The V gene's germline CDR1 is GTSNPN and CDR2 SVGIG (reference sequence). CDR3 loop: CAWSVAPGLLYNEQFF. The CDR3 DNA follows: TGTGCCTGGAGTGTAGCCCCGGGACTACTCTACAATGAGCAGTTCTTC.

This clone was observed a handful of times. The CDR3 loop is CASSLDASQETQYF. The CDR3 DNA reads TGCGCCAGCAGCTTGGACGCCAGCCAAGAGACCCAGTACTTC. The V and J genes are TRBV5-1 and TRBJ2-5; D is uncertain. The ends were cut back, 0 bases at V and 1 base at J, with 7 bases in the middle. Germline CDR1 reads SGHRS; CDR2 reads YFSETQ. This CDR3 comprises 14 residues.

The gene calls are TRBV29-1 and TRBJ1-1; possible D gene TRBD1, 6 bases. The CDR3 totals 14 residues. CDR1 is SQVTM and CDR2 is ANQGSEA in the germline V gene. Trimming left V 4 bases short and J 0 bases short, with 12 bases between. The CDR3 loop reads CSVGTATLNTEAFF. The DNA of the CDR3 is TGCAGCGTTGGGACAGCTACCTTGAACACTGAAGCTTTCTTT.

As to this clone: Other DNA sequences in the same sample also yield this CDR3. The chain has TRBV9 and TRBJ1-6, with D unresolved. Deletions cut 0 bases from V and 7 bases from J, with 5 bases between. The CDR3 length is 13 residues. CDR1 and CDR2 (germline): SGDLS, YYNGEE. CDR3: CASSVAGNSPLHF. The CDR3 coding sequence is TGTGCCAGCAGCGTAGCGGGAAATTCACCCCTCCACTTT.

This clone has only one observation. The chain links TRBV6-5 to TRBJ2-7; 7 nucleotides agree with TRBD1. The CDR3 loop spans 15 amino acids. Germline CDR1 reads MNHEY; CDR2 reads SVGAGI. After removal of 0 bases from V and 5 bases from J, the junction contained 7 bases not matched to a gene. CDR3 in amino acids: CASSYSSGQFHEQYF. DNA for the CDR3: TGTGCCAGCAGTTACTCGTCGGGACAGTTCCACGAGCAGTACTTC.

This chain uses TRBV27 with TRBJ2-5; maybe TRBD1 (6 bases). Looked up from germline, CDR1 is MNHEY and CDR2 is SMNVEV (reference sequence). This CDR3 has 13 amino acids. Between the trimmed V and J ends, which lost 3 bases and 7 bases, there was a span of 12 bases. Here the CDR3 DNA reads TGTGCCAGCAGTTTCGACAGGCTAGCGACCCAGTACTTC. Its protein is CASSFDRLATQYF.

The rearrangement uses TRBV11-1 and TRBJ2-7; TRBD2 aligns across 7 bases. Looked up from germline, CDR1 is SGHAT and CDR2 is FQDESV (reference sequence). The CDR3 is made up of 16 amino acids. J lost 0 bases, V lost 5 bases, and 10 bases had no gene match. CDR3 sequence: CASSPPLAESSYEQYF. The CDR3 bases are TGTGCCAGCAGCCCCCCCCTAGCGGAAAGCTCCTACGAGCAGTACTTC.

As DNA, the CDR3 is TGTGCCAGCAGTGATTTCGGACAGGGGATGTCCTATAATTCACCCCTCCACTTT. Translation gives CASSDFGQGMSYNSPLHF. The rearrangement uses TRBV25-1 and TRBJ1-6; 9 nucleotides match TRBD1. The V gene end was trimmed by 3 bases and the J gene end by 1 base; junction bases not matched to a gene: 7. The CDR3 has 18 amino acids. CDR1 is MGHDK and CDR2 is SYGVNS in the germline V gene.

J is TRBJ1-4 and V is TRBV5-1; D might be TRBD1 (6 bases). The CDR3 sequence is 14 residues long. The germline V gene encodes CDR1 SGHRS and CDR2 YFSETQ. V was cut by 5 bases and J by 4 bases, with 12 bases left in between. The CDR3 is CASRQGGSNEKLFF. The CDR3 nucleotides read TGCGCCAGCAGACAAGGGGGAAGTAATGAAAAACTGTTTTTT.

The chain joins TRBV5-1 to TRBJ2-2; D is possibly TRBD2 (5 bases). Germline V gene lookup returns CDR1 SGHRS and CDR2 YFSETQ. Trimming took off 7 bases at V and 9 bases at J, with 13 bases between the two ends. CDR3 size: 12 residues. In nucleotides, the CDR3 is TGCGCCAGCGGAGGAGAGTTCAGGGAGCTGTTTTTT. The encoded protein is CASGGEFRELFF.

A note on this clone: In the same sample, other DNA sequences code for this CDR3. The chain is built from TRBV10-3 and TRBJ1-1; 9 nucleotides line up with TRBD1. The germline gives CDR1 ENHRY, CDR2 SYGVKD. The CDR3 is made up of 14 amino acids. V shed 6 bases and J 3 bases; nucleotides not matched to a gene: 5. The DNA for the CDR3 is TGTGCCATCAGGGGACAGGGTGGGGACACTGAAGCTTTCTTT. Residues: CAIRGQGGDTEAFF.

The chain uses TRBV7-9 and TRBJ2-7, with TRBD1 matching 9 bases. CDR1 SEHNR and CDR2 FQNEAQ come from the germline V gene (reference sequence). The CDR3 sequence is 13 residues long. Germline trimming cut 1 base from V and 6 bases from J; bases unmatched to any gene: 1. The CDR3 spells CASSLGTGAEQYF. As DNA, the CDR3 is TGTGCCAGCAGCTTAGGGACAGGGGCCGAGCAGTACTTC.

The V gene is TRBV25-1, the J gene TRBJ2-7; the D gene is possibly TRBD1 (6 bases). The V and J ends lost 10 bases and 4 bases respectively, with 17 bases between them. CDR3 length equals 13 residues. From germline, CDR1 is MGHDK and CDR2 SYGVNS. The CDR3 sequence: CATAGGQPYEQYF. The CDR3 DNA reads as TGTGCCACGGCGGGTGGACAGCCGTACGAGCAGTACTTC.

V is TRBV13 and J is TRBJ2-7, with a tentative D call TRBD2 (5 bases). Germline V gene sequence: CDR1 PRHDT, CDR2 FYEKMQ (reference sequence). The CDR3 consists of 14 residues. The V end was cut by 4 bases, the J end by 3 bases, with 13 bases between. CDR3 protein: CASSSPGLLYEQYF. The CDR3 DNA sequence: TGTGCCAGCAGCTCACCAGGACTCCTCTACGAGCAGTACTTC.

The J gene is TRBJ1-5, the V gene TRBV10-3; maybe TRBD1 (6 bases). Germline loops: CDR1 ENHRY, CDR2 SYGVKD. Trimming stripped 4 bases from V and 5 bases from J, with 12 bases between. This CDR3 spans 14 amino acids. The CDR3 DNA sequence: TGTGCCATCAGTGCTCAACAGGGCGATCAGCCCCAGCATTTT. Its protein product is CAISAQQGDQPQHF.